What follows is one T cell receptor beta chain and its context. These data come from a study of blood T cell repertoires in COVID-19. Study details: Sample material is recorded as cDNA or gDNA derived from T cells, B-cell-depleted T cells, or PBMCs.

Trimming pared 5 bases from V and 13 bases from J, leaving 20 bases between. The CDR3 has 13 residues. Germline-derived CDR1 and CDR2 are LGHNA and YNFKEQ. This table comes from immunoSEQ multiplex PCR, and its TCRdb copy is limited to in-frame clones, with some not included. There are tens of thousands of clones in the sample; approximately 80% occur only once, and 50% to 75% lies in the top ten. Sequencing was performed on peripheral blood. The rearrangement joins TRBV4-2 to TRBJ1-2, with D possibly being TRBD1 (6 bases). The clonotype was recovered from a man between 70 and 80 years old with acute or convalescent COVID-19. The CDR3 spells CASSSEGGIEFTF. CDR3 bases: TGTGCCAGCAGCTCCGAAGGGGGAATAGAGTTCACCTTC.